What follows describes a single T cell receptor (beta chain). Source study methods: Amplification with reference gene primers provided the estimates of nucleated cell counts. TCRdb's table, derived via immunoSEQ multiplex PCR, lists solely in-frame clones and lacks some. The D gene and trimming were derived from the DNA, and the V and J assignments and clone size from that table. Among approximately 69,000 clones, roughly 80% were seen once, and the ten largest hold 16%. These data come from a study of blood T cell repertoires in COVID-19. The receptor comes from a man in his fifties or sixties with acute or convalescent COVID-19. Source material: peripheral blood.

The CDR3 region has the DNA TGCGCCAGCAGCCAAGATACACCCCTCGGGACAGTTGTCTCCTACGAGCAGTACTTC. Protein: CASSQDTPLGTVVSYEQYF. The chain joins TRBV4-3 to TRBJ2-7; 7 nucleotides line up with TRBD1. J was trimmed by 0 bases and V by 0 bases; bases with no gene match: 14. The length of the CDR3 is 19 residues. Germline CDR1 reads LGHNA; CDR2 reads YSLEER.